Shown below are 6 T cell receptor beta chains from a single sample sequenced in a study of cytomegalovirus exposure and HLA in healthy donors. PCR amplification relied on 60 Vbeta primers (plus 13 Jbeta primers). Profiling relied on immunoSEQ multiplex PCR, and the TCRdb table lists in-frame clones only, not all of them. The sample shows 75,000 to 100,000 clones, around 79% of them seen only once. Sequenced: PBMCs. These receptors originate from a female donor in good health and CMV-seropositive.

The chain is built from TRBV21-1 and TRBJ1-6; the table assigns TRBD1, which was not confirmed against the DNA. TRBV21-1 is designated a pseudogene. The CDR3 runs 16 residues. The CDR3 nucleotides are TGTGCCAGCAGCAAAGAGACACAGTCCTATAATTCACCCCTCCACTTT. Translating gives CASSKETQSYNSPLHF.

The V gene is TRBV10-3, the J gene TRBJ2-6; D may be TRBD1 (5 bases). Trimming removed 4 bases at V and 2 bases at J, with 9 bases between. CDR3 length: 15 residues. The germline gives CDR1 ENHRY, CDR2 SYGVKD. The CDR3 DNA reads TGTGCCATCAGTGTACAGGTTCCTGGGGCCAACGTCCTGACTTTC. Translation gives CAISVQVPGANVLTF.

This clone was detected a few times. V usage is TRBV5-6 and J usage is TRBJ2-1, with D unresolved. The CDR3 is 10 amino acids. Germline V gene data show CDR1 as SGHDT and CDR2 as YYEEEE. V dropped 4 bases and J dropped 16 bases, with 12 bases sitting between them. Here the CDR3 DNA reads TGTGCCAGCAGCCCCTCCCAGTACTTCTTC. Its protein product is CASSPSQYFF.

This chain uses TRBV20-1 with TRBJ1-1; 8 positions agree with TRBD1. Germline V gene sequence: CDR1 DFQATT, CDR2 SNEGSKA (reference sequence). Trimming cost V 1 base and J 8 bases; bases outside gene matches: 0. The CDR3 contains 11 residues. Here the CDR3 reads CSARGTGEAFF. Written as DNA, the CDR3 is TGCAGTGCTAGAGGGACAGGGGAAGCTTTCTTT.

This clone was recorded only once. The chain recombines TRBV5-6 with TRBJ2-6, with D perhaps TRBD2 (6 bases). V dropped 0 bases and J dropped 0 bases, with 13 bases sitting between them. Germline V lookup: CDR1 SGHDT, CDR2 YYEEEE. The length of the CDR3 is 18 residues. CDR3 sequence reads: CASSLEAGPTSGANVLTF. In DNA form, the CDR3 reads TGTGCCAGCAGCTTGGAGGCGGGGCCGACCTCTGGGGCCAACGTCCTGACTTTC.

This rearrangement joins TRBV5-1 to TRBJ2-1; possible D gene TRBD2, 7 bases. V lost 7 bases and J lost 4, with 27 bases in between. This CDR3 region has 18 residues. Germline values: CDR1 SGHRS, CDR2 YFSETQ. CDR3 in DNA: TGCGCCAGCCACCCCGGACTAGGAGGGGGGGTCGCTTACAATGAGCAGTTCTTC. Residues: CASHPGLGGGVAYNEQFF.